This entry lists 10 T cell receptor beta chains sequenced from one sample in a study of tumor and adjacent non-tumor tissue in lung cancer (dated by TCRdb to 2016 to 2019). RNA was isolated from bulk unsorted tissue, and RNA quality was assessed with a NanoDrop ND-1000 and an Agilent 2100. Library prep was done by multiplex PCR. TCRdb shows the sequencer as Illumina HiSeq 2500. TCRbeta libraries were constructed through three rounds of nested PCR with primers (Table S4) according to protocols adapted from ARM-PCR. In-frame beta chains were kept once TCRdb had trimmed the public reads at Q25 with fastp and called clones with MiXCR. Entries that share a CDR3 protein sequence are merged under the most common genes and DNA. Counted in this sample were roughly 66,000 distinct CDR3 sequences; 55% to 85% of them appeared once. Jointly, the top ten make up approximately 28% of the sample. Sequenced input: lung tumor tissue. The source is a man in his 60s with non-small cell lung cancer.

Note on this clonotype: Since no conserved phenylalanine or tryptophan closes the CDR3, a read error is the likely cause. The limits of the CDR3 on the DNA are not certain, so only TCRdb's listed CDR3 is given. The chain recombines TRBV20-1 with TRBJ2-5. The CDR3 comprises 10 residues, both ends counted. Germline V gives CDR1 DFQATT, CDR2 SNEGSKA (reference sequence). CDR3 in amino acids: CSEGRETQYS.

A word on this clonotype: At one end the junction does not follow the germline gene, possibly because of a read error. V gene TRBV6-5 combines with J gene TRBJ1-3, with no clear D. This CDR3 comprises 15 residues. Germline V gene sequence: CDR1 MNHEY, CDR2 SVGAGI. DNA of the CDR3: TGTGCCAGTAGTTACTCGAGGTCACCTGGAAGCACCATATATTTT. Protein sequence: CASSYSRSPGSTIYF.

As regards this clonotype: A single base separates this from a much larger clone, so it may be a read error. The rearrangement links TRBV7-9 to TRBJ2-5, with D possibly being TRBD2 (5 bases). Germline V CDR1 and CDR2: SEHNR, FQNEAQ (reference sequence). The CDR3 totals 12 residues. Between the trimmed V and J ends, which lost 5 bases and 5 bases, there was a span of 9 bases. The CDR3 loop reads CASSMGSETQYF. In nucleotides, the CDR3 is TGTGCCAGCAGCATGGGGAGTGAGACCCAGTACTTC.

As regards this clonotype: One junction end does not reproduce the germline sequence, and a read error may be involved. J is TRBJ2-5 and V is TRBV10-2, with D unresolved. The CDR3 totals 13 residues. In germline, CDR1 is WSHSY, CDR2 SAAADI. As DNA, the CDR3 is TGCGACAGCAGCGTGGTGGGCCATGAGACCCTGTACTTC. Translated, it gives CDSSVVGHETLYF.

This clonotype is medium-sized by share. The J gene is TRBJ2-3, the V gene TRBV29-1; possibly TRBD2 for D (5 bases). The CDR3 runs to 14 residues. Trimming left V 5 bases short and J 4 bases short, with 16 bases between. The germline CDR1 and CDR2 sequences are SQVTM and ANQGSEA. CDR3 sequence reads: CSVFMPSRSDTQYF. The CDR3 DNA sequence: TGCAGCGTTTTTATGCCTAGCCGCTCAGATACGCAGTATTTT.

A remark on this clonotype: Its ends do not fully match the called genes, so a read error is possible. The chain carries TRBV20-1 and TRBJ2-6; TRBD2 agrees at 9 bases. Germline V CDR1 and CDR2: DFQATT, SNEGSKA (reference sequence). The CDR3 has 16 residues. The CDR3 here is CSTSLGLATGANVLSF. CDR3 DNA: TGCAGTACTAGTCTGGGACTAGCAACCGGGGCCAACGTCCTGAGTTTC.

In its sample, this clonotype was seen a few times. A much larger clone sits a single nucleotide away, making a read error possible. Given the absence of the conserved phenylalanine or tryptophan at the CDR3 end, a read error is likely. The DNA for the CDR3 is TGTGCCAGCAGCGTAGTGACAGGGAATGAAGCTTTCTCT. This sequence encodes CASSVVTGNEAFS. The chain employs TRBV7-9 and TRBJ1-1, with TRBD1 identical over 7 bases. The CDR3 has 13 amino acids. With V trimmed by 5 bases and J by 7 bases, 7 bases remained unmatched. Germline V gene sequence: CDR1 SEHNR, CDR2 FQNEAQ (reference sequence).

Note on this clonotype: The conserved phenylalanine or tryptophan is not found at the CDR3 terminus, so this likely reflects a read error. V and J are TRBV20-1 and TRBJ1-1; D is ambiguous. Germline values: CDR1 DFQATT, CDR2 SNEGSKA (reference sequence). The CDR3 consists of 14 residues. Trimming left V 2 bases short and J 7 bases short, with 17 bases between. CDR3 nucleotide sequence: TGCAGTGCTAGACACGGGCAAGGTACAAATGAAGCTTTCTCT. Translated: CSARHGQGTNEAFS.

Of note for this clonotype: One junction end does not reproduce the germline sequence, and a read error may be involved. J is TRBJ1-6 and V is TRBV5-6; D is possibly TRBD1 (6 bases). Germline V gene lookup returns CDR1 SGHDT and CDR2 YYEEEE. The CDR3 is made up of 15 amino acids. The CDR3 nucleotides read TGTGCCAGCAGCTTGAGGCAGGGGAATGGAGAACCCCTCAACTTT. Translation: CASSLRQGNGEPLNF. Combining the CDR3 with reference TRBV5-6 and TRBJ1-6 gives the whole variable domain DAGVTQSPTHLIKTRGQQVTLRCSPKSGHDTVSWYQQALGQGPQFIFQYYEEEERQRGNFPDRFSGHQFPNYSSELNVNALLLGDSALYLCASSLRQGNGEPLNFGNGTRLTVT.

This chain connects TRBV12-3 or TRBV12-4 to TRBJ2-7; possibly TRBD2 for D (5 bases). V gave up 6 bases and J gave up 6 bases, with 18 bases separating them. The CDR3 covers 14 residues. CDR3 loop: CASSRNSEYGEQYF. The CDR3 DNA reads as TGTGCCAGCAGCCGGAATAGCGAGTATGGCGAGCAGTACTTC.